The text below deals with one T cell receptor (beta chain). What it recognizes is unknown. This entry comes from a study of cytomegalovirus exposure and HLA in healthy donors. Study at large: Earlier sequencing of about 200 million T cells yielded roughly 100 million unique TCR beta sequences. Study-level findings and limits: The classifier reportedly diagnosed cytomegalovirus status with high sensitivity and specificity. TCR beta V segments were, for the most part, productive about 87% or about 30% of the time in an earlier analysis. V- and J-gene trimming in TCR beta was tied to a missense DCLRE1C variant by an analysis performed later.

Trimming cost V 6 bases and J 1 base; bases outside gene matches: 6. The CDR3 is 15 residues long. CDR1 and CDR2 from the germline V gene are SNHLY and FYNNEI. With 60 Vbeta and 13 Jbeta primers, the PCR was carried out. TCRdb's table, derived via immunoSEQ multiplex PCR, lists solely in-frame clones and lacks some. The sample has 90,000 to 100,000 clones; approximately 77% are singletons. V is TRBV2 and J is TRBJ1-5; 7 bases align to TRBD1. This TCR was recovered from a middle-aged woman in good health and CMV-seronegative. Sequencing was done on a sample of PBMCs. Written as DNA, the CDR3 is TGTGCCAGCAGGATAGGGGGCATAAGCAATCAGCCCCAGCATTTT. Protein: CASRIGGISNQPQHF.